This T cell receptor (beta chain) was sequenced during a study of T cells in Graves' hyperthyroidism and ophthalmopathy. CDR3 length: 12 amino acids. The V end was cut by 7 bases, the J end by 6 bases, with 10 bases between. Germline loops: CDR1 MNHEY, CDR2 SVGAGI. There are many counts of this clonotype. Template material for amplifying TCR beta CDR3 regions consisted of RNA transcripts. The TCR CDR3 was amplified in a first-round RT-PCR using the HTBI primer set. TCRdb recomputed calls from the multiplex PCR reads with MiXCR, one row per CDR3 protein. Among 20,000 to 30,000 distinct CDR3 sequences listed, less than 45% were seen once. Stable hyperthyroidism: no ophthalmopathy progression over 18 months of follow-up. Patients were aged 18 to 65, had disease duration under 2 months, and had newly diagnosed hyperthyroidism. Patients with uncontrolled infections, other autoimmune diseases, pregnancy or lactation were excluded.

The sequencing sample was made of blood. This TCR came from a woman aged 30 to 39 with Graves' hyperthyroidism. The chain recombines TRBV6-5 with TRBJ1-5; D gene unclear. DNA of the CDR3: TGTGCCAGCACCACGGGGAGTCAGCCCCAGCATTTT. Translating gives CASTTGSQPQHF.